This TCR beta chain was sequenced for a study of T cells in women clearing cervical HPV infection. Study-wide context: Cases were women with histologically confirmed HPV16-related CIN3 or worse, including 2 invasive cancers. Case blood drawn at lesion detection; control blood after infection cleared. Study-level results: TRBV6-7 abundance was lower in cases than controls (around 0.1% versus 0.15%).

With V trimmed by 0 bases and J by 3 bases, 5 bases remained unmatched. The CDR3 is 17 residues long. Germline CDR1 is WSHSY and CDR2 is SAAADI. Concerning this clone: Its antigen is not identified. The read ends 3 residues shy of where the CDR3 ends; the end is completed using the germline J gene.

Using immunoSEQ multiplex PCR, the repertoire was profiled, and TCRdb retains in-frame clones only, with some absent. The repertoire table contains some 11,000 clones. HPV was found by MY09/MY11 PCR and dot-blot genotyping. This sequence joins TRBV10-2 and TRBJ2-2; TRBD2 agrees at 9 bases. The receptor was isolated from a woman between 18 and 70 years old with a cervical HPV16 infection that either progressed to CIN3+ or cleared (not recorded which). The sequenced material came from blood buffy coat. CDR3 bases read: TGCGCCAGCAGTGAGTCGGGGCTAGCGGGGTACACCGGGGAG. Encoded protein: CASSESGLAGYTGE. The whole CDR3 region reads CASSESGLAGYTGELFF.